The present entry profiles one TCR beta chain with its context. No cognate antigen has been identified for it. There are no base qualities to consult, and no much larger clone falls within one base. The data were obtained in a study of patients and donors after allogeneic stem cell transplantation (TCRdb year 2020). The method was RT-PCR. The instrument was a NextSeq 550. TCRdb reran the public reads through fastp at Q25 and MiXCR, keeping productive beta chains. For every CDR3 protein sequence, its rows merge into one entry that carries the most common genes and DNA. This sample lists about a million distinct CDR3 sequences; roughly 18% were detected once. Jointly, the top ten make up roughly 6.4% of the sample. The CDR3, cysteine through phenylalanine, is 17 amino acids long. Just CDR3 DNA is preserved here, 51 bases in frame from base 1. Reading the germline V gene gives CDR1 SGDLS and CDR2 YYNGEE. Deletion took 0 bases off V and 7 bases off J, with a span of 20 bases between the germline ends.

The rearrangement joined TRBV9 to TRBJ2-1; the D element might be TRBD1 or TRBD2, as each aligns at 6 bases. The material sequenced was blood, either unsorted or a sorted T cell fraction (not recorded which). The TCR comes from a human donor who was either an allogeneic HSCT recipient or a stem cell or donor lymphocyte infusion donor (not recorded which). It is not recorded whose cells these are; they may come from a transplant donor. The DNA sequence is TGTGCCAGCAGCGTAGGGGGTGGGGGGCCGTTACTGAATGAGCAGTTCTTC. Translated, this gives CASSVGGGGPLLNEQFF.